Listed below are T cell receptor beta chains from one sample, sequenced in a study of cytomegalovirus exposure and HLA in healthy donors. Produced via immunoSEQ multiplex PCR; TCRdb's table is partial and in-frame only. The sample lists under 80,000 clones; roughly 95% were seen once. Sequences were obtained from PBMCs. The receptor source for this set is a woman aged 18 to 35 in good health and CMV-seropositive. Both conserved end residues are part of each CDR3. The D gene is left open where the match is weak. Some rows mark clone size as missing; the rest say once, few, many or name a class of expanded clone.

TRBV11-2	-	once	TRBJ2-1	TGTGCCAGCATCCGGGCGGGCCCTAACAATGAGCAGTTCTTC	CASIRAGPNNEQFF
TRBV28	TRBD1	-	TRBJ2-7	TGTGCCAGCAGTAAGGACAGGGTTGCCTACGAGCAGTACTTC	CASSKDRVAYEQYF
TRBV6-5	-	-	TRBJ1-2	TGTGCCAGCAGTTACAATCAGCGGGGGGCGGACTATGGCTACACCTTC	CASSYNQRGADYGYTF
TRBV7-9	-	-	TRBJ1-3	TGTGCCAGCAGCTTAGGGGAGGTTAACACCATATATTTT	CASSLGEVNTIYF
TRBV5-4	TRBD2	-	TRBJ2-3	TGTGCCAGCAGCCCACTAGCGGGGGGGTTAGGAGATACGCAGTATTTT	CASSPLAGGLGDTQYF
TRBV4-3	-	-	TRBJ2-2	TGCGCCAGCAGCCAAGGTGTCCTCGAAACGAGCGGGGAGCTGTTTTTT	CASSQGVLETSGELFF
TRBV29-1	TRBD1	-	TRBJ2-7	TGCAGCGTTGAAGTGGGGGGGACAGGGGGCAGCGAGCAGTACTTC	CSVEVGGTGGSEQYF
TRBV28	-	-	TRBJ1-1	TGTGCCAGCAGTTCAGGGAGGTACGAAGCTTTCTTT	CASSSGRYEAFF
TRBV19	TRBD1	-	TRBJ1-1	TGTGCCAGTAGTATGTCACAGGGGGCTAAATCAGCTGAAGCTTTCTTT	CASSMSQGAKSAEAFF
TRBV6-5	TRBD1	-	TRBJ2-7	TGTGCCAGCAGTTACCCGGGACAGTCGCGGGAGCAGTACTTC	CASSYPGQSREQYF
TRBV7-9	-	once	TRBJ2-1	TGTGCCAGCAGCTTAGAGGCAGGGCATATACTCAATGAGCAGTTCTTC	CASSLEAGHILNEQFF
TRBV19	-	-	TRBJ2-7	TGTGCCAGTAGTACGGGACAAGGATACTACGAGCAGTACTTC	CASSTGQGYYEQYF
TRBV10-3	-	-	TRBJ1-4	TGTGCCTCCTACGGAGGATGGGCCACAACTAATGAAAAACTGTTTTTT	CASYGGWATTNEKLFF
TRBV5-4	TRBD1	-	TRBJ2-7	TGTGCCAGCAGCTTGGGGAGTGGACAGGGGGGCTACGAGCAGTACTTC	CASSLGSGQGGYEQYF
TRBV11-3	-	-	TRBJ2-7	TGTGCCAGCAGCTTAGCCGCGACAGGTTACGAGCAGTACTTC	CASSLAATGYEQYF
TRBV5-1	-	once	TRBJ2-2	TGCGCCAGCAGCTTGGCCGCTAGCGATGGGAACACCGGGGAGCTGTTTTTT	CASSLAASDGNTGELFF
TRBV5-1	TRBD1	-	TRBJ2-1	TGCGCCAGCAGCATTCAGGGACAGGGAGGTGAGCAGTTCTTC	CASSIQGQGGEQFF
TRBV30	TRBD2	once	TRBJ2-2	TGTGCCTGGAGTCTAGCGGGAGCCGGGGAGCTGTTTTTT	CAWSLAGAGELFF
TRBV10-3	-	-	TRBJ2-7	TGTGCCATTAGCGCTTCGGACGGTCTCTCCTACGAGCAGTACTTC	CAISASDGLSYEQYF
TRBV15	-	few	TRBJ2-5	TGTGCCACCAGCAGAGATCCCCGTGAGACCCAGTACTTC	CATSRDPRETQYF
TRBV4-1	-	-	TRBJ1-5	TGCGCCAGCAGCCTGGACGAGACAGACAATCAGCCCCAGCATTTT	CASSLDETDNQPQHF
TRBV7-8	TRBD2	-	TRBJ2-2	TGTGCCAGCAGCTTGGAGCGGGGGGGCGGGCGTGGCGGGGAGCTGTTTTTT	CASSLERGGGRGGELFF
TRBV4-2	TRBD1	-	TRBJ1-4	TGTGCCAGCAGCCCCGAGGTGGGACAGGGCCGCGAAAAACTGTTTTTT	CASSPEVGQGREKLFF
TRBV7-3	-	-	TRBJ2-3	TGTGCCAGCAGCTTGGACAGTAGCACAGATACGCAGTATTTT	CASSLDSSTDTQYF
TRBV7-9	TRBD1	-	TRBJ1-6	TGTGCCAGCAGCCCAGGACAGGGGGTCCCCGGGGCCCCCCTCCACTTT	CASSPGQGVPGAPLHF
TRBV10-3	-	-	TRBJ1-5	TGTGCCTCCACGTCGGACATTAGCAATCAGCCCCAGCATTTT	CASTSDISNQPQHF
TRBV19	-	-	TRBJ1-6	TGTGCCAGTAGAGCACAGGGATTAGAGAATTCACCCCTCCACTTT	CASRAQGLENSPLHF
TRBV7-8	TRBD1	-	TRBJ1-3	TGTGCCAGCAGCGCTACAGGGGGCGCAGGGAACACCATATATTTT	CASSATGGAGNTIYF
TRBV6-1	-	-	TRBJ1-2	TGTGCCAGCAGTCTACAGGGCTATGGCTATGGCTACACCTTC	CASSLQGYGYGYTF
TRBV28	TRBD1	-	TRBJ1-5	TGTGCCAGCATTTCCTTGGACAGGGGACTCAATCAGCCCCAGCATTTT	CASISLDRGLNQPQHF
TRBV15	-	-	TRBJ1-2	TGTGCCACCAGCAGAGATACCCAGTTCTATGGCTACACCTTC	CATSRDTQFYGYTF
TRBV10-3	TRBD2	-	TRBJ2-3	TGTGCCATCAGTGAGGGGAGGGGTAGGGATACGCAGTATTTT	CAISEGRGRDTQYF
TRBV2	TRBD2	-	TRBJ2-3	TGTGCCAGCACCGAAACCCTGATAGCGGGAGGATATGGAGATACGCAGTATTTT	CASTETLIAGGYGDTQYF
TRBV9	-	-	TRBJ2-1	TGTGCCAGCAGCGTAGGTCCTCCTACCTCCTACAATGAGCAGTTCTTC	CASSVGPPTSYNEQFF
TRBV5-4	-	once	TRBJ1-1	TGTGCCAGCAGCCCGGGGGGGGGAGGAAAGAACACTGAAGCTTTCTTT	CASSPGGGGKNTEAFF
TRBV5-1	-	-	TRBJ1-5	TGCGCCAGCAGGGAGACATACGGGGGTAGCAATCAGCCCCAGCATTTT	CASRETYGGSNQPQHF
TRBV18	TRBD2	-	TRBJ2-5	TGTGCCAGCTCACCACCGGAGTTGGGAGGGGAGACCCAGTACTTC	CASSPPELGGETQYF